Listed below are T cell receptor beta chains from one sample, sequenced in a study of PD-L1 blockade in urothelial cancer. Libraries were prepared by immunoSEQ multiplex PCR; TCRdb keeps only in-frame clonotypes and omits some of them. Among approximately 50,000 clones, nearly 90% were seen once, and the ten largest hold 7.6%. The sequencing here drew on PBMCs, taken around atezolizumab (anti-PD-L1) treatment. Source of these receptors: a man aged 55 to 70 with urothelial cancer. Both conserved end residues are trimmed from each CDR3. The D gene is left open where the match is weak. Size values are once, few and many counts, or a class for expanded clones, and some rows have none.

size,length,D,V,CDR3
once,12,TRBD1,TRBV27,ASRYRGNTGELF
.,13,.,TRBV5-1,ASSLGVGLESSQY
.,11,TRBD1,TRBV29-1,SVEYRGNTEAF
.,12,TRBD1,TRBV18,ASSRDRGTYEQY
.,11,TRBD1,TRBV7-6,ASSLGQSTEAF
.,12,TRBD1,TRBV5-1,ASSWGQGAYEQY
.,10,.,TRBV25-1,ASSERLDTQY
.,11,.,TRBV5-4,ASSLDRNYGYT
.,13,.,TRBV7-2,ASSLVAGGNSPLH
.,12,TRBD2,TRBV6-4,ASSELAGDNEQF
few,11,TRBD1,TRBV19,ASRTGGISEAF
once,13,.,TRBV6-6,ASSYSAGGNYEQY
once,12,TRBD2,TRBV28,ASRIAGGTYEQY
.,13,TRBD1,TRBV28,ASSLWTGGFYEQY
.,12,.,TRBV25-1,ASSGAGMLNIQY
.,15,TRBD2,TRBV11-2,ASSLVRGEGITDTQY
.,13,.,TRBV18,ASSPQGGSGNTIY
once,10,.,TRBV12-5,ASGEGEQPQH
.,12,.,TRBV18,ASSPLPVNTEAF
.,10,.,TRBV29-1,SASTVNTEAF
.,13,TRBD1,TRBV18,ASSPISTGSGELF
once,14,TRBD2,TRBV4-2,ASSQGGGSGANVLT
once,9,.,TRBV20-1,SADSGTEAF
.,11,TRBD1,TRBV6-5,ASSDTGDTEAF
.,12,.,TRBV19,ASNGEFRPYGYT
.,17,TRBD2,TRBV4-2,ASSQEWGPSSGGSYEQY
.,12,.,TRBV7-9,ASSPTGVNTEAF
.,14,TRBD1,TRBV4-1,ASSQEGQVSYNEQF
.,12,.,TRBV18,ASSPPGAEETQY
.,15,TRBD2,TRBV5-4,ASSLGLAGGTQETQY
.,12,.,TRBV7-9,ASSKDSNNSPLH
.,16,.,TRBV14,ASSQDKSVWRGTDTQY
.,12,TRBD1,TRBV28,ASSLFTGDETQY
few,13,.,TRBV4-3,ASSQGLGQISEQY
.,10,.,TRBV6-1,ASSESTGGYT
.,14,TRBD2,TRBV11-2,ASSLGLAGRYNEQF
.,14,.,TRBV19,ASSRANQGYPYEQY
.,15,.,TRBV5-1,ASSFYPGLDGTDTQY
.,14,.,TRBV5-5,ASSLDRGGTNQPQH
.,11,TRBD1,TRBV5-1,ASREQGHETQY
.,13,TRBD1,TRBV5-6,ASSLARTGSRGYT
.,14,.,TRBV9,ASSVGPTGVGAGAF
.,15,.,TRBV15,ATSSPLAGAANYGYT
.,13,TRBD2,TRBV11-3,ASSPRTSGQETQY
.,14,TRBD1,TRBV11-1,ASSTRRGTVNSPLH
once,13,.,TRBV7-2,ASSSQGAVDYGYT
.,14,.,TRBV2,ASSRGPAGSGAEQF
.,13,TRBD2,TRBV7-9,ASSSKRGQTYEQY
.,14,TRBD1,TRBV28,ASSGGGQGVNQPQH
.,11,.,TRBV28,ASSFYRDQPQH